This T cell receptor (beta chain) was obtained from a study of beta chain features in type 1 diabetes (dated 2018 in TCRdb). For the study in its entirety: Mean age, gender distribution, total cell number and subset yield were not different between patients and healthy donors. Across all samples, some 99 million sorted cells were examined, and cell number per subset correlated strongly with RNA yield. In the study, TCRB repertoires of sorted circulating CD4+ T cell subsets from recently diagnosed type 1 diabetes patients were compared with those of matched healthy donors. Naive and central memory subsets were obtained from all 30 or so donors, but regulatory and stem cell-like memory subsets were isolated from only 8 patients and 8 healthy donors. The research as a whole found: Naive, central memory and regulatory TCRB repertoires appeared to be more alike among patients than among healthy donors. A moderate but significant shortening of TCRB CDR3 length was observed in type 1 diabetes patients in all four CD4+ subsets. PCR may preferentially amplify shorter templates, but because patient and control samples were amplified and corrected together, any resulting skew would affect both groups equally. Because cDNA was sequenced instead of genomic DNA, highly expressing activated cells could be over-represented, though the groups showed no difference in activation or CD3 levels. Fewer insertions and more nucleotide deletions at VDJ recombination sites were observed in patients with type 1 diabetes, implying thymic rearrangement abnormalities. Because the HLA sub-analyses included only small numbers of individuals, any influence of HLA type on TCRB rearrangement was left unresolved.

The High Capacity cDNA Reverse Transcription Kit was used to reverse transcribe all of the isolated RNA, meaning that expressed TCRB transcripts were what got sequenced. Deep immunoSEQ sequencing was performed on naive, central memory and regulatory T cell samples, with an average of roughly 4 million total reads per sample. After sorted cells were lysed in RLT buffer, RNA was extracted with DNase-treated RNeasy Micro or Mini kits, with the choice depending on cell number. Each cell subset was processed on its own to prevent cross-contamination, while patient and healthy donor samples were processed together. Using the immunoSEQ multiplex PCR, TCRB sequences were amplified from cDNA into 87-bp fragments spanning the CDR3 region. Sequencing of the amplicons was done on the Illumina HiSeq platform. The original methods were these. Synthetic template baselines were used to correct PCR bias computationally, reads within Hamming distance 2 were collapsed together, and singletons that could not be merged were discarded. Reads were aligned to IMGT to assign V, D and J genes, CDR3 length, and insertions or deletions at six rearrangement sites. Within each subset, clonotype counts were normalized to the number of sorted cells before true diversity and Gini coefficients were calculated with the tcR R package. Repertoire sharing was quantified using the overlap coefficient calculated on TCRB nucleotide sequences. As a proxy for the pre-selection repertoire, out-of-frame TCRB sequences from naive cells were analyzed. Sourced from immuneACCESS, this table was stored by TCRdb with only in-frame sequences that have V and J called. A share of the clones is absent; for the studies checked, an unresolved V gene accounts for under half, and the remainder has no known explanation. V, J and clone size are those of that table, while D and trimming were read from the DNA. The sample table records 250,000 or so clones; around 68% of these occur just once. The ten largest clonotypes hold roughly 0.048% of the sample.

From each donor, a single peripheral blood sample of 95 to 150 mL on average was drawn into heparinised tubes. Naive, central memory, regulatory and stem cell-like memory CD4+ T cells were sorted on a BD FACSAria II using a panel including CD45RO, CCR7, CD25, CD127, CD95 and CD27. All sorted populations exceeded 98% purity. Right away, PBMCs were isolated by Lymphoprep density gradient centrifugation and were stained directly, with no culture step. Samples were stained and sorted in pairs, with one healthy donor and one patient per experiment, so that batch effects were minimized. From the germline V gene, CDR1 is SQVTM and CDR2 is ANQGSEA. From cysteine to phenylalanine, the CDR3 is 11 amino acids long. Only CDR3 DNA remains: 33 bases, in frame from the first base. The V end loses 7 bases and the J end loses 6 bases, and a stretch of 9 bases separates them. Turning to this clone: Its antigen is unknown. No quality values exist for individual bases; no much larger clone is one base distant.

Recombination connected TRBV29-1 to TRBJ2-2, with a weak D call of TRBD1 (6 bases match). The sample was naive CD4+ T cells from blood. What this sample's cell subset or site label stands for: true naive CD4+ T cells. The sequence came from a man aged 25 to 45 in good health. In nucleotide form, the sequence is TGCAGCGCCAGGGGCGCCGGGGAGCTGTTTTTT. This is translated as CSARGAGELFF.